This T cell receptor (beta chain) came from a study of early stage breast cancer tumors. Trimming cost V 4 bases and J 6 bases, with 12 bases left between them. CDR3 size: 13 residues. Germline V gives CDR1 GTSNPN, CDR2 SVGIG (reference sequence). The data were produced by immunoSEQ multiplex PCR, yet TCRdb's version contains in-frame clones alone and is incomplete. The sample shows about 70,000 clones, 75% to 90% of them seen only once. The specimen was blood. The chain combines TRBV30 with TRBJ2-2, with D uncertain. This sequence originates from a person in their forties with breast cancer. CDR3 amino acids: CAWNSRAPGELFF. CDR3 DNA sequence: TGTGCCTGGAATTCAAGGGCTCCCGGGGAGCTGTTTTTT.